Listed below are T cell receptor beta chains from one sample, sequenced in a study of cytotoxic CD8 clonotypes in ibrutinib-treated CLL. Sequenced by immunoSEQ multiplex PCR; TCRdb stores in-frame clones only, minus some. The sample holds around 250,000 clones; about three quarters are singletons and the top ten take roughly 14%. The starting material was PBMCs, obtained after 24 months of ibrutinib treatment. These receptors were obtained from a human donor with chronic lymphocytic leukemia. CDR3s include the opening cysteine and the closing phenylalanine or tryptophan. The order of the fields is D gene, clone size, V gene, J gene, CDR3 DNA, CDR3 protein. D genes are given only for firm matches. The size field is filled for only some rows; it gives once, few, many or a size class.

>.|.|TRBV21-1|TRBJ2-7
TGTGCCAGCAGCAAAGCAATAGCCGAGCAGTACTTC
CASSKAIAEQYF
>TRBD2|.|TRBV28|TRBJ2-1
TGTGCCAGCGGTGCCAGCGGGGGGTCCTACAATGAGCAGTTCTTC
CASGASGGSYNEQFF
>.|once|TRBV2|TRBJ2-1
TGTGCCAGCAGTCGGACGGGGGCGAATGAGCAGTTCTTC
CASSRTGANEQFF
>.|.|TRBV6-5|TRBJ1-1
TGTGCCAGCCTTTCGGGGGGTTTCGAAGCTTTCTTT
CASLSGGFEAFF
>TRBD1|once|TRBV7-9|TRBJ1-4
TGTGCCAGCAGCTTAACAGGGGGGGAAAAACTGTTTTTT
CASSLTGGEKLFF
>.|.|TRBV2|TRBJ2-2
TGTGCCAGCAGTGAAGCGCTTCCTGTCCCCGGGGAGCTGTTTTTT
CASSEALPVPGELFF
>.|.|TRBV11-2|TRBJ2-7
TGTGCCAGCAGTTTCACCCTTCGGGAGACAGAGGCCTACGAGCAGTACTTC
CASSFTLRETEAYEQYF
>.|.|TRBV5-4|TRBJ2-7
TGTGCCAGCAGCTTATTGGGGCTGTCCTACGAGCAGTACTTC
CASSLLGLSYEQYF
>TRBD1|.|TRBV29-1|TRBJ2-2
TGCAGCGTTGGACAGGGGAACACCGGGGAGCTGTTTTTT
CSVGQGNTGELFF
>TRBD2|.|TRBV10-3|TRBJ2-7
TGTGCCATCAGTGAGCAGGGAGGGTGGGAGCAGTACTTC
CAISEQGGWEQYF
>TRBD2|.|TRBV28|TRBJ2-7
TGTGCCAGCAGTTTGAATAGCGGGTACGAGCAGTACTTC
CASSLNSGYEQYF
>.|.|TRBV5-6|TRBJ2-3
TGTGCCAGCAGCTTGGTTGCTAGCACAGATACGCAGTATTTT
CASSLVASTDTQYF
>TRBD1|.|TRBV5-6|TRBJ1-1
TGTGCCAGCAGCGGAGTCAGGGGGACGTCGAACACTGAAGCTTTCTTT
CASSGVRGTSNTEAFF
>TRBD2|.|TRBV29-1|TRBJ2-7
TGCAGCGTTGAGGGGACTAGGAGGTACGAGCAGTACTTC
CSVEGTRRYEQYF
>.|.|TRBV19|TRBJ2-7
TGTGCCAGTAGTATAGACCCCGTGTACGAGCAGTACTTC
CASSIDPVYEQYF
>.|once|TRBV7-8|TRBJ2-7
TGTGCCAGCAGCTCGGGCCGGGTCTCCGGGCGAGGGGACGAGCAGTACTTC
CASSSGRVSGRGDEQYF
>TRBD2|.|TRBV2|TRBJ2-7
TGTGCCAGCAGTGAAGCTCGGTTGACTAGCGGCCAAGAGCAGTACTTC
CASSEARLTSGQEQYF
>TRBD1|few|TRBV30|TRBJ1-1
TGTGCCTGGAGTTGGGGACAGGGGAACACTGAAGCTTTCTTT
CAWSWGQGNTEAFF
>TRBD1|once|TRBV4-3|TRBJ2-3
TGCGCCAGCAGCCCGCAGGCACAGGGGACAGATACGCAGTATTTT
CASSPQAQGTDTQYF
>TRBD2|.|TRBV7-9|TRBJ2-3
TGTGCCAGTACCTGGGCTAGCGGACCCACAGATACGCAGTATTTT
CASTWASGPTDTQYF
>.|.|TRBV4-2|TRBJ2-3
TGTGCCAGCAGCCAAGAATCTAGCGGCACAGATACGCAGTATTTT
CASSQESSGTDTQYF
>.|.|TRBV10-3|TRBJ2-5
TGTGCCATCGGGTACCAAGAGACCCAGTACTTC
CAIGYQETQYF
>TRBD1|few|TRBV7-9|TRBJ1-4
TGTGCCAGCAACTTAAGACAGGGAACCGAAAAACTGTTTTTT
CASNLRQGTEKLFF
>.|.|TRBV29-1|TRBJ1-2
TGCAGCGGAGCCCTAAACTATGGCTACACCTTC
CSGALNYGYTF
>TRBD2|.|TRBV29-1|TRBJ2-1
TGCAGCGGAGGACGACTAGCGGACTTCAATGAGCAGTTCTTC
CSGGRLADFNEQFF
>.|few|TRBV7-3|TRBJ2-1
TGTGCCAGCAGCTTGGGTAGCGCTTACAATGAGCAGTTCTTC
CASSLGSAYNEQFF
>.|.|TRBV7-9|TRBJ2-7
TGTGCCAGCAGCCCTATGCACGAGCAGTACTTC
CASSPMHEQYF
>TRBD2|.|TRBV20-1|TRBJ2-2
TGCAGTGCCGGGAGGGGTGCAGAGCTGTTTTTT
CSAGRGAELFF
>TRBD1|few|TRBV7-6|TRBJ1-5
TGTGCCAGCAGCTCTGGACAGGGGGCAGGTCAGCCCCAGCATTTT
CASSSGQGAGQPQHF
>.|.|TRBV10-3|TRBJ1-1
TGTGCCATCAGCCCCACGGCCAACACTGAAGCTTTCTTT
CAISPTANTEAFF
>.|.|TRBV28|TRBJ1-2
TGTGCCAGCAGGACAGGAATGGAGGGCTACACCTTC
CASRTGMEGYTF
>.|.|TRBV19|TRBJ2-7
TGTGCCAGTAGTATACAGGGGCCGACCTACGAGCAGTACTTC
CASSIQGPTYEQYF
>.|few|TRBV6-1|TRBJ1-5
TGTGCCAGCAGGAGGGACGGAGATCAGCCCCAGCATTTT
CASRRDGDQPQHF
>.|.|TRBV7-7|TRBJ2-2
TGTGCTAGCAGCCAATCTCTCTATGACACCGGGGAGCTGTTTTTT
CASSQSLYDTGELFF
>.|.|TRBV27|TRBJ2-5
TGTGCCAGCAGTTGGGCCAGGGAAGAGACCCAGTACTTC
CASSWAREETQYF
>.|once|TRBV11-2|TRBJ2-7
TGTGCCAGCAGCTTAGTAGCCAGGGCTACGCGATACGAGCAGTACTTC
CASSLVARATRYEQYF
>.|.|TRBV11-2|TRBJ2-5
TGTGCCAGCAGCGACACTTCTGGGGAGACCCAGTACTTC
CASSDTSGETQYF
>TRBD2|.|TRBV28|TRBJ2-3
TGTGCCAGCAGTTGGTCCGGGACTAGCGACGCGCAGTATTTT
CASSWSGTSDAQYF
>TRBD1|.|TRBV25-1|TRBJ1-4
TGTGCCAGCAGTGGAAGGACAGGAGAAAATGAAAAACTGTTTTTT
CASSGRTGENEKLFF
>.|.|TRBV7-9|TRBJ2-7
TGTGCCAGCAGCTGGAAAGGCGAGCAGTACTTC
CASSWKGEQYF
>.|.|TRBV5-1|TRBJ1-1
TGCGCCAGCAGCTTGTCGGCAGCCAATCCAGAAGCTTTCTTT
CASSLSAANPEAFF
>.|.|TRBV6-1|TRBJ2-2
TGTGCCAGCAGTGAAATGGCTAGTTGGACCGGGGAGCTGTTTTTT
CASSEMASWTGELFF